Shown below are 24 T cell receptor beta chains from a single sample sequenced in a study of blood T cell repertoires in COVID-19. The method was immunoSEQ multiplex PCR; TCRdb's version includes in-frame clones alone and lacks a portion of them. The sample includes fewer than 350,000 clones, 70% to 90% of them seen just once. The sample consisted of PBMCs or T cells enriched from blood (not recorded which). The receptor source for this set is a woman in her forties who had recovered from COVID-19.

J is TRBJ1-5 and V is TRBV19; 7 nucleotides agree with TRBD1. The CDR3 has 17 residues. Germline CDR1 reads LNHDA; CDR2 reads SQIVND (reference sequence). Trimming at V came to 6 bases and at J to 0 bases, leaving 11 bases not matched to a gene. This chain's CDR3 is CASSLYTGDGSNQPQHF. For the CDR3, the DNA is TGTGCCAGTAGCCTTTATACAGGGGACGGTAGCAATCAGCCCCAGCATTTT.

This chain joins TRBV27 and TRBJ2-2; the match to TRBD2 covers 14 bases. J was trimmed by 3 bases and V by 8 bases; bases with no gene match: 8. The V gene's germline CDR1 is MNHEY and CDR2 SMNVEV (reference sequence). The CDR3 contains 17 residues. CDR3 coding DNA: TGTGCCAGCCGAGGGGGACTAGCGGGAGAGTACACCGGGGAGCTGTTTTTT. It encodes CASRGGLAGEYTGELFF.

The rearrangement joins TRBV20-1 to TRBJ2-5, with 7 bases lining up with TRBD2. V gave up 6 bases and J gave up 5 bases; unmatched junction bases: 0. This CDR3 has 10 residues. The germline V gene encodes CDR1 DFQATT and CDR2 SNEGSKA (reference sequence). In nucleotides, the CDR3 is TGCAGTGCGGGGGGGGAGACCCAGTACTTC. This sequence encodes CSAGGETQYF.

The chain joins TRBV27 to TRBJ1-6; maybe TRBD1 (6 bases). Between the trimmed V and J ends, which lost 2 bases and 8 bases, there was a span of 16 bases. Germline-derived CDR1 and CDR2 are MNHEY and SMNVEV (reference sequence). The CDR3 is 16 residues long. CDR3 bases: TGTGCCAGCAGTTTAGGGGGGGCGCGAGGATATTCACCCCTCCACTTT. It translates to CASSLGGARGYSPLHF.

V gene TRBV7-9 combines with J gene TRBJ2-3; 11 bases map to TRBD2. Unmatched junction bases numbered 11, after V lost 6 bases and J lost 3 bases. The CDR3 has 17 amino acids. Germline V gene lookup returns CDR1 SEHNR and CDR2 FQNEAQ (reference sequence). The CDR3 here is CASSLTSGNNKTDTQYF. CDR3 in DNA: TGTGCCAGCAGTTTGACTAGCGGGAATAATAAGACAGATACGCAGTATTTT.

This sequence joins TRBV28 and TRBJ2-1, with D possibly being TRBD1 (6 bases). Germline CDR1 is MDHEN and CDR2 is SYDVKM. The CDR3 loop spans 14 amino acids. Trimming removed 2 bases at V and 7 bases at J, with 12 bases between. The CDR3 here is CASSLGGAGNEQFF. CDR3 nucleotide sequence: TGTGCCAGCAGTTTAGGGGGCGCAGGGAATGAGCAGTTCTTC.

V is TRBV5-1 and J is TRBJ2-7, with 7 bases aligning to TRBD1. Trimming removed 3 bases from V and 2 bases from J; junction bases left unmatched: 11. Per the germline V gene, CDR1 is SGHRS and CDR2 is YFSETQ. The length of the CDR3 is 16 residues. The DNA for the CDR3 is TGCGCCAGCAGCTCTTACCGGGACAGAGGCCCCTACGAGCAGTACTTC. Its translation: CASSSYRDRGPYEQYF.

The chain couples TRBV5-6 to TRBJ1-2, with TRBD1 identical over 12 bases. Unmatched junction bases numbered 15, after V lost 4 bases and J lost 8 bases. The CDR3 consists of 17 residues. The germline gives CDR1 SGHDT, CDR2 YYEEEE. The DNA of the CDR3 is TGTGCCAGCAGCGCATTACCGGGACAGGGGGCTTCACAAGGCTACACCTTC. Protein product: CASSALPGQGASQGYTF. The full variable domain, rest sourced from reference TRBV5-6 and TRBJ1-2, is DAGVTQSPTHLIKTRGQQVTLRCSPKSGHDTVSWYQQALGQGPQFIFQYYEEEERQRGNFPDRFSGHQFPNYSSELNVNALLLGDSALYLCASSALPGQGASQGYTFGSGTRLTVV.

The chain couples TRBV4-3 to TRBJ1-2; TRBD1 might be the D (5 bases). Germline V lookup: CDR1 LGHNA, CDR2 YSLEER. The V end was cut by 1 base, the J end by 6 bases, with 18 bases between. The CDR3 extends over 16 amino acids. CDR3 in DNA: TGCGCCAGCAGCCAAGCCCCCGGAGCAGGGCTACATGGCTACACCTTC. As protein: CASSQAPGAGLHGYTF.

The chain is built from TRBV11-2 and TRBJ1-4, with a weak D call TRBD1 (6 bases). The CDR3 is 14 amino acids. Trimming removed 3 bases at V and 8 bases at J, with 13 bases between. CDR1 is SGHAT, CDR2 FQNNGV, per germline. The CDR3 region has the DNA TGTGCCAGCAGCTTTGGGGGCTGGGGAGAAAAACTGTTTTTT. Its protein is CASSFGGWGEKLFF.

This chain uses TRBV29-1 with TRBJ2-7; D is possibly TRBD1 (6 bases). This CDR3 comprises 11 residues. Germline CDR1 is SQVTM and CDR2 is ANQGSEA. V was clipped by 4 bases and J by 6 bases, with 10 bases between them. The CDR3 bases are TGCAGCGTTGTGGTAGGGGGCGAGCAGTACTTC. It codes for CSVVVGGEQYF.

The chain links TRBV5-1 to TRBJ1-4; the match to TRBD1 covers 9 bases. Germline-derived CDR1 and CDR2 are SGHRS and YFSETQ. The CDR3 totals 15 residues. J lost 8 bases, V lost 1 base, and 6 bases had no gene match. CDR3 amino acids: CASSLSGTGHEKLFF. Written as DNA, the CDR3 is TGCGCCAGCAGCTTGTCCGGGACAGGGCACGAAAAACTGTTTTTT.

The chain is built from TRBV7-9 and TRBJ2-1, with a possible D match to TRBD2 (5 bases). The CDR3 contains 12 residues. The germline V gene encodes CDR1 SEHNR and CDR2 FQNEAQ (reference sequence). Trimming removed 3 bases from V and 9 bases from J, with 9 bases in between. The CDR3 nucleotides read TGTGCCAGCAGCTTTTTCGGAGGTGAGCAGTTCTTC. Amino acids: CASSFFGGEQFF.

The J gene is TRBJ2-7, the V gene TRBV27; no reliable D call. The V gene lost 5 bases and the J gene lost 5 bases, with 16 bases spanning the gap. CDR1 and CDR2 (germline): MNHEY, SMNVEV (reference sequence). The CDR3 runs to 14 residues. In DNA, the CDR3 is TGTGCCAGCAGTCCTCGAATTCGCGCGGACGAGCAGTACTTC. Translation gives CASSPRIRADEQYF.

V usage is TRBV11-3 and J usage is TRBJ1-1; D gene uncertain. V shed 3 bases and J shed 1 base, with 9 bases lying between them. CDR1 SGHNT and CDR2 YENEEA come from the germline V gene. This CDR3 has 14 amino acids. CDR3 amino acids: CASSFTRKNTEAFF. The CDR3, as DNA: TGTGCCAGCAGCTTTACTAGGAAGAACACTGAAGCTTTCTTT.

This clone was counted a single time. This chain connects TRBV29-1 to TRBJ2-7; 7 bases agree with TRBD1. V dropped 5 bases and J dropped 2; count of bases not matched to a gene: 6. The CDR3 totals 13 residues. The germline V gene encodes CDR1 SQVTM and CDR2 ANQGSEA. CDR3 DNA sequence: TGCAGCGTTCATGGACAGGCTCCCTACGAGCAGTACTTC. Translation: CSVHGQAPYEQYF.

The chain has TRBV11-3 and TRBJ2-5, with 12 bases that match TRBD2. Unmatched junction bases numbered 0, after V lost 1 base and J lost 3 bases. The germline V gene encodes CDR1 SGHNT and CDR2 YENEEA. CDR3 size: 15 residues. CDR3 bases: TGTGCCAGCAGCTTAGGACTAGCGGGAGAAGAGACCCAGTACTTC. Its protein product is CASSLGLAGEETQYF. The full variable domain, its missing parts supplied by reference TRBV11-3 and TRBJ2-5, is EAGVVQSPRYKIIEKKQPVAFWCNPISGHNTLYWYLQNLGQGPELLIRYENEEAVDDSQLPKDRFSAERLKGVDSTLKIQPAELGDSAVYLCASSLGLAGEETQYFGPGTRLLVL.

This chain links TRBV7-9 with TRBJ2-2; 11 nucleotides line up with TRBD2. The CDR3 covers 16 residues. Germline CDR1 SEHNR, CDR2 FQNEAQ (reference sequence). Trimming cost V 1 base and J 4 bases; bases outside gene matches: 2. CDR3 loop: CASSLELAGATGELFF. The CDR3 DNA reads as TGTGCCAGCAGCTTAGAACTAGCGGGAGCCACCGGGGAGCTGTTTTTT.

V and J are TRBV20-1 and TRBJ2-1, with TRBD2 matching 7 bases. The CDR3 runs 20 residues. Germline V gene lookup returns CDR1 DFQATT and CDR2 SNEGSKA (reference sequence). The trim removed 3 bases at V and 0 bases at J, leaving 20 bases unmatched. For the CDR3, the DNA is TGCAGTGCTAGTCGCCGCAGAGTGCTAGCGGATCCGAGCTCCTACAATGAGCAGTTCTTC. Translation: CSASRRRVLADPSSYNEQFF.

There are a few counts of this clone. The chain carries TRBV4-1 and TRBJ2-7, with TRBD2 matching over 11 bases. The length of the CDR3 is 15 residues. V trimming: 4 bases; J trimming: 5 bases; junction bases outside the gene matches: 7. The germline V gene encodes CDR1 MGHRA and CDR2 YSYEKL. The CDR3 bases are TGCGCCAGCAGCCCCTCCCTAGCGGGGGGCGACGAGCAGTACTTC. Its protein is CASSPSLAGGDEQYF.

V and J are TRBV7-8 and TRBJ2-5, with a possible D match to TRBD1 (6 bases). Germline CDR1 reads SGHVS; CDR2 reads FQNEAQ. The CDR3 is 13 residues long. Trimming took 3 bases from V and 5 from J, leaving 10 bases between them. CDR3 protein: CASSFGTMETQYF. As DNA, the CDR3 is TGTGCCAGCAGCTTCGGGACAATGGAGACCCAGTACTTC.

In DNA form, the CDR3 reads TGTGCCTGGAGTACCGTAGCGGGGGGCACAGATACGCAGTATTTT. Its translation: CAWSTVAGGTDTQYF. The chain combines TRBV30 with TRBJ2-3, with 9 bases matching TRBD2. V gave up 2 bases and J gave up 1 base; unmatched junction bases: 4. Germline V CDR1 and CDR2: GTSNPN, SVGIG (reference sequence). The CDR3 runs 15 residues.

V is TRBV27 and J is TRBJ2-7; 8 bases map to TRBD2. This CDR3 has 14 residues. CDR1 and CDR2 (germline): MNHEY, SMNVEV (reference sequence). The trim removed 3 bases at V and 3 bases at J, leaving 4 bases unmatched. Here the CDR3 DNA reads TGTGCCAGCAGTTTGGCGGGGGGCAACTACGAGCAGTACTTC. Protein product: CASSLAGGNYEQYF.

This clone was recorded once. This sequence joins TRBV10-3 and TRBJ2-5, with D maybe TRBD1 (5 bases). The CDR3 extends over 12 amino acids. Germline CDR1 is ENHRY and CDR2 is SYGVKD. V was pared by 6 bases and J by 10 bases, with 15 bases between. The CDR3 nucleotides read TGTGCCATCAGCATACAGGCTTCTGGCCAGTACTTC. As protein: CAISIQASGQYF.